Below, 10 T cell receptor beta chains from the same sample are listed, as sequenced in a study of response to subunit inactivated influenza vaccine. TCRdb used MiXCR to reprocess the RT-PCR reads, holding one entry per CDR3 protein. The sample consists of about 160,000 distinct CDR3 sequences, about a tenth of them appearing once. This specimen consisted of non-naive T cells sorted from PBMCs, obtained around seven weeks after vaccination. Receptors were obtained from a man in his fifties who received an inactivated influenza vaccine.

This chain connects TRBV7-9 to TRBJ2-6, with 7 nucleotides matching TRBD2. The junction had 9 bases not matched to a gene; V was cut back by 11 bases and J by 2 bases. This CDR3 has 15 residues. Germline V gene sequence: CDR1 SEHNR, CDR2 FQNEAQ (reference sequence). CDR3 coding DNA: TGTGCCGGGAGGGAGCTGGCCCCTGGGGCCAACGTCCTGACTTTC. It is translated as CAGRELAPGANVLTF.

This sequence joins TRBV18 and TRBJ1-5; tentatively, D is TRBD1 (5 bases). This CDR3 is built from 15 residues. V gave up 3 bases and J gave up 6 bases, with 15 bases separating them. Germline assignment: CDR1 KGHSH and CDR2 LQKENI. For the CDR3, the DNA is TGTGCCAGCTCACCCAACGGGGGTCGCGGTCAGCCCCAGCATTTT. Its translation: CASSPNGGRGQPQHF.

A few counts support this clonotype. The rearrangement joins TRBV7-2 to TRBJ1-3; the D is unclear. The CDR3 contains 15 residues. CDR1 is SGHTA, CDR2 FQGNSA, per germline. V was cut by 1 base and J by 1 base, with 8 bases left in between. The CDR3 nucleotides read TGTGCCAGCAGCTTAGAGATAGGGTCTGGAAACACCATATATTTT. Encoded protein: CASSLEIGSGNTIYF. Full variable domain (remainder filled in from reference TRBV7-2 and TRBJ1-3): GAGVSQSPSNKVTEKGKDVELRCDPISGHTALYWYRQSLGQGLEFLIYFQGNSAPDKSGLPSDRFSAERTGGSVSTLTIQRTQQEDSAVYLCASSLEIGSGNTIYFGEGSWLTVV.

This clonotype was counted many times. The chain joins TRBV5-1 to TRBJ1-6; 7 bases match TRBD1. CDR1 and CDR2 (germline): SGHRS, YFSETQ. The CDR3 has 12 residues. V gave up 4 bases and J gave up 14 bases; unmatched junction bases: 6. CDR3 sequence reads: CASSQGGSALHF. The CDR3 DNA is TGCGCCAGCAGCCAGGGGGGCTCGGCCCTCCACTTT.

This clonotype was observed a handful of times. The rearrangement uses TRBV10-3 and TRBJ2-1, with D unresolved. V was clipped by 2 bases and J by 5 bases, with 7 bases between them. Germline-derived CDR1 and CDR2 are ENHRY and SYGVKD. The CDR3 has 13 amino acids. The CDR3 DNA follows: TGTGCCATCAGTGAGCTACGCGACAATGAGCAGTTCTTC. Its protein product is CAISELRDNEQFF.

The chain carries TRBV12-3 or TRBV12-4 and TRBJ2-7; D possibly uses TRBD1 or TRBD2 (5 bases each). CDR3 size: 14 residues. V was trimmed by 3 bases and J by 3 bases, leaving 12 bases between them. This chain's CDR3 is CASSFTGRNYEQYF. The CDR3 coding sequence is TGTGCCAGCAGTTTTACGGGACGTAACTACGAGCAGTACTTC.

This clonotype turned up a few times. The chain links TRBV7-2 to TRBJ1-1, with TRBD1 identical over 8 bases. Germline CDR1 reads SGHTA; CDR2 reads FQGNSA. Trimming removed 3 bases from V and 1 base from J; junction bases left unmatched: 4. This CDR3 has 15 residues. The CDR3: CASSLWTGPNTEAFF. DNA of the CDR3: TGTGCCAGCAGCTTGTGGACAGGGCCGAACACTGAAGCTTTCTTT.

This clonotype was seen repeatedly, ten times or more. V and J are TRBV24-1 and TRBJ1-5, with 7 bases identical to TRBD1. The CDR3 has 16 residues. V lost 5 bases, J lost 7 bases, and 13 bases stayed unmatched. Germline assignment: CDR1 KGHDR and CDR2 SFDVKD. The DNA for the CDR3 is TGTGCCACCAGTGGAACTGAGGGGGCGGTAGGACAGCCCCAGCATTTT. Amino acids: CATSGTEGAVGQPQHF.

V and J are TRBV6-2 or TRBV6-3 and TRBJ2-6; tentative D call: TRBD1 (5 bases). CDR1 and CDR2 (germline): MNHEY, SVGEGT. The germline V and J ends were trimmed by 3 bases and 3 bases, with 9 bases remaining between them. This CDR3 contains 15 residues. The CDR3 region is CASSYQGDGANVLTF. As DNA, the CDR3 is TGTGCCAGCAGTTATCAAGGGGATGGGGCCAACGTCCTGACTTTC.

At least ten counts were recorded for this clonotype. The chain has TRBV19 and TRBJ1-1; D is uncertain. CDR1 and CDR2 (germline): LNHDA, SQIVND (reference sequence). The CDR3 consists of 16 residues. V lost 1 base to trimming and J lost 4 bases, with 16 bases between them. The CDR3 here is CASSIAPRRLATEAFF. CDR3 nucleotide sequence: TGTGCCAGTAGTATAGCACCCCGGAGACTTGCCACTGAAGCTTTCTTT.